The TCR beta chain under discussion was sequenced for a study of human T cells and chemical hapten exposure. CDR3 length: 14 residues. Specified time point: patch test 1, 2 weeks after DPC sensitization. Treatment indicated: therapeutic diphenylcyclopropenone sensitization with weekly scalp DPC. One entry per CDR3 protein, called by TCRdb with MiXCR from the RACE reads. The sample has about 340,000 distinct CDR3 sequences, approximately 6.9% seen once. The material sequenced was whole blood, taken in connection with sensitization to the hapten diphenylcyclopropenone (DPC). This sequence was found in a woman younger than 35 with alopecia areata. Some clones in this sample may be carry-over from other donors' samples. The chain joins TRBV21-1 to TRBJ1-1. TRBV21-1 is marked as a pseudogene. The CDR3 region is CASSKQRLNTEAFF. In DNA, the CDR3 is TGTGCCAGCAGCAAACAACGGCTGAACACTGAAGCTTTCTTT.